This T cell receptor (beta chain) came from a study of shared clonotypes between healthy human individuals. Findings of the study overall: Despite large depth, sorted-subset datasets appeared incompletely sequenced. Several donors held about 5% of naive CD4 clonotypes in common.

The CDR3 has 15 amino acids. CDR1 is SNHLY, CDR2 FYNNEI, per germline. V lost 6 bases to trimming and J lost 1 base, with 15 bases between them. Genomic DNA of every subset was divided equally among multiple immunoSEQ plates. Original methodology: Sequence data from immunoSEQ were junction-only and lacked quality scores; consequently, filtering differed. Clones were read by immunoSEQ multiplex PCR, and TCRdb kept only the in-frame ones, dropping some. V, J and clone size are those of that table, while D and trimming were read from the DNA. The sample yields 2 million to 2.5 million clones, 90% to 97% seen once. This clone appeared once. Its specificity is unknown.

The sequencing sample was made of naive CD4+ T cells sorted from blood. Subset in this sample: CD45RA+ positively selected. J is TRBJ1-2 and V is TRBV2, with a possible D match to TRBD1 (6 bases). The TCR sequence derives from a man aged 18 to 29 in good health. CDR3 DNA: TGTGCCAGCAGGGCCGACAGGACTCTTAACTATGGCTACACCTTC. Its translation: CASRADRTLNYGYTF.